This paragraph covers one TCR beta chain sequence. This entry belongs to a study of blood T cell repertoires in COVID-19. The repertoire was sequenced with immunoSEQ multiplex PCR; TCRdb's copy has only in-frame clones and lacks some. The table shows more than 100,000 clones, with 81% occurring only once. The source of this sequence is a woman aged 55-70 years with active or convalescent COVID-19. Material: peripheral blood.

CDR3 protein: CASSFGAGGEQYV. CDR3 DNA: TGTGCCAGCAGCTTTGGGGCAGGGGGCGAGCAGTACGTC. V is TRBV5-6 and J is TRBJ2-7; 7 bases fit TRBD1. The J segment lost 6 bases and the V segment lost 2 bases, leaving 5 bases of the junction unmatched. The germline V gene has CDR1 SGHDT and CDR2 YYEEEE. This CDR3 comprises 13 residues.